This T cell receptor beta chain originates from a study of CD8 T cells in ankylosing spondylitis. On this clonotype itself: Its antigen is unidentified. The CDR3 does not end in the conserved phenylalanine or tryptophan, so this is likely a read error.

TCRdb redid the calling of the 5' RACE reads with MiXCR, one entry per CDR3 protein. The sample gives about 240,000 distinct CDR3 sequences, around 10% of which show up once; less than 8% is in the top ten. Regarding the study as a whole: The study looked at matched synovial fluid samples from ankylosing spondylitis patients. Disease-linked clones were reported to be significantly enriched there. About 8 highly homologous variants made up a TCR beta motif that seemed to typify ankylosing spondylitis blood.

This TCR derives from a male donor with ankylosing spondylitis or in good health (not recorded which). Sequenced: blood, either unsorted or a sorted T cell fraction (not recorded which).

The CDR3 protein is CASSSLYPYEQYL. For the CDR3, the DNA is TGTGCCAGCAGTTCTCTATATCCCTACGAGCAGTACTTA. The J gene is TRBJ2-7, the V gene TRBV28, with D hard to call. The CDR3 length is 13 residues. Trimming took off 4 bases at V and 2 bases at J, with 9 bases between the two ends. In germline, CDR1 is MDHEN, CDR2 SYDVKM.